Below are 6 T cell receptor beta chains sequenced from a single sample in a study of T cells expressing NK-cell markers. From its re-call of the 5' RACE reads, TCRdb lists each CDR3 protein once, without DNA. This sample contains some 150,000 distinct CDR3 sequences. Sequencing used blood T cells: a sorted CD56 or NKG2C T cell subset, CD4+ or CD8+ T cells, or bulk PBMC T cells (not recorded which). These receptors originate from a man between 18 and 29 years old in good health.

The chain joins TRBV29-1 to TRBJ2-3. Germline V gene data show CDR1 as SQVTM and CDR2 as ANQGSEA. The CDR3 is 11 amino acids. The CDR3 region is CSVEGRDTQYF.

The rearrangement links TRBV5-1 to TRBJ2-2; TCRdb indicates TRBD1, and absent DNA this call remains unverified. From germline, CDR1 is SGHRS and CDR2 YFSETQ. CDR3 length: 15 residues. CDR3 sequence reads: CASSPDTPGAGELFF.

The chain links TRBV7-8 to TRBJ2-1. From germline, CDR1 is SGHVS and CDR2 FQNEAQ. The length of the CDR3 is 12 residues. The CDR3: CASSLQYNEQFF.

The chain recombines TRBV29-1 with TRBJ2-6. This CDR3 is built from 13 residues. Germline V gives CDR1 SQVTM, CDR2 ANQGSEA. CDR3 loop: CSVEKGGPSVLTF.

V gene TRBV28 combines with J gene TRBJ1-5; TCRdb gives TRBD1 as the D gene, but with no DNA this cannot be confirmed. The germline V gene has CDR1 MDHEN and CDR2 SYDVKM. CDR3 length: 15 residues. The CDR3 sequence: CASSLQGPPNQPQHF.

This chain links TRBV29-1 with TRBJ2-5; without DNA, the TCRdb call of TRBD1 cannot be checked. The CDR3 contains 16 residues. Germline V gene sequence: CDR1 SQVTM, CDR2 ANQGSEA. This chain's CDR3 is CSVVVSAGPNQETQYF.